This entry features one T cell receptor beta chain sequence. Its specificity is not known. Healthy donors of bone marrow made up the group. With 60 Vbeta and 13 Jbeta primers, the PCR was carried out. Sequenced by immunoSEQ multiplex PCR; TCRdb stores in-frame clones only, minus some. The sample holds roughly 200,000 clones. This specimen comes from a study of cytomegalovirus exposure and HLA in healthy donors. The CDR3 length is 21 residues. J lost 0 bases, V lost 0 bases, and 12 bases had no gene match. CDR1 is LGHNA and CDR2 is YNFKEQ in the germline V gene. Study results and limitations: TCR beta V- and J-gene trimming, according to a later analysis, was linked to a missense DCLRE1C variant. Earlier results showed most TCR beta V segments being productive about 87% or about 30% of the time. The classifier reportedly diagnosed cytomegalovirus status with high sensitivity and specificity.

The specimen sequenced was PBMCs. The TCR comes from a girl aged 2 to 9 in good health and CMV-seropositive. This chain uses TRBV4-2 with TRBJ2-3, with TRBD2 identical over 13 bases. CDR3 sequence: CASSQEARLAGGPASTDTQYF. CDR3 in DNA: TGTGCCAGCAGCCAAGAAGCCCGACTAGCGGGAGGACCCGCTAGCACAGATACGCAGTATTTT.